A single sample gave rise to the 25 T cell receptor beta chains below, sequenced in a study of early T cells in non-severe SARS-CoV-2 infection. MiXCR was run by TCRdb on the 5' RACE reads, yielding one entry per CDR3 protein. This table holds around 58,000 distinct CDR3 sequences, about an eighth found once. The sequencing sample was made of whole blood. All receptors come from an adult who was a healthcare worker with PCR-confirmed SARS-CoV-2 infection or an uninfected control (not recorded which).

The rearrangement joins TRBV7-8 to TRBJ1-2; no clear D. Germline assignment: CDR1 SGHVS and CDR2 FQNEAQ. This CDR3 has 12 residues. The V and J ends lost 2 bases and 5 bases respectively, with 6 bases between them. The CDR3 reads CASSLQAYGYTF. CDR3 DNA sequence: TGTGCCAGCAGCTTACAGGCTTATGGCTACACCTTC.

This clonotype has a handful of counts. The gene calls are TRBV7-3 and TRBJ2-3; D gene ambiguous. V gave up 1 base and J gave up 6 bases, with 11 bases separating them. The germline V gene has CDR1 SGHTA and CDR2 FQGTGA. The CDR3 totals 14 residues. CDR3 sequence (DNA): TGTGCCAGCAGCTTAATAGTGGGATCCGATACGCAGTATTTT. Translating gives CASSLIVGSDTQYF.

This clonotype has a handful of counts. The chain uses TRBV7-2 and TRBJ2-5; D is possibly TRBD2 (6 bases). V was shortened by 4 bases and J by 10 bases, with 13 bases between the two germline ends. CDR1 SGHTA and CDR2 FQGNSA come from the germline V gene. The CDR3 is 12 residues long. The CDR3 DNA follows: TGTGCCAGCAGCTCGGGGGTTTGGGACCAGTACTTC. The encoded protein is CASSSGVWDQYF.

In this sample, this clonotype turned up once. The rearrangement joins TRBV7-3 to TRBJ1-6; D not resolved. Trimming left V 4 bases short and J 7 bases short, with 14 bases between. This CDR3 is built from 15 residues. Germline lookup yields CDR1 SGHTA and CDR2 FQGTGA. CDR3 sequence (DNA): TGTGCCAGCAGCTCGGAACTGGGGAGGAATTCACCCCTCCACTTT. Encoded protein: CASSSELGRNSPLHF.

The genes are TRBV27 and TRBJ2-5; the D gene could be TRBD1 or TRBD2 (5 bases each). V shed 3 bases and J shed 4 bases, with 15 bases lying between them. Looked up from germline, CDR1 is MNHEY and CDR2 is SMNVEV (reference sequence). The CDR3 sequence is 15 residues long. The CDR3 loop is CASSFGRGVGETQYF. The CDR3 bases are TGTGCCAGCAGTTTTGGGAGAGGGGTAGGAGAGACCCAGTACTTC.

V and J are TRBV29-1 and TRBJ2-3; no firm D call. The CDR3 is 11 residues long. The V end was cut by 8 bases, the J end by 1 base, with 7 bases between. Germline loops: CDR1 SQVTM, CDR2 ANQGSEA. DNA of the CDR3: TGCAGCTCCCGGGGCACAGATACGCAGTATTTT. It encodes CSSRGTDTQYF.

This clonotype was counted at least ten times. The rearrangement joins TRBV11-2 to TRBJ1-1; D is undetermined. The CDR3 runs 12 residues. V was clipped by 1 base and J by 7 bases, with 7 bases between them. The germline CDR1 and CDR2 sequences are SGHAT and FQNNGV. DNA of the CDR3: TGTGCCAGCAGCTTAGGATCTCTTGAAGCTTTCTTT. It yields the protein CASSLGSLEAFF.

This clonotype showed up many times. V usage is TRBV7-6 and J usage is TRBJ1-2; 7 bases line up with TRBD1. V dropped 1 base and J dropped 4; count of bases not matched to a gene: 6. The CDR3 is 15 amino acids. CDR1 and CDR2 (germline): SGHVS, FNYEAQ. The CDR3 DNA reads as TGTGCCAGCAGCTTAGAACCAGGGGGTGGCTATGGCTACACCTTC. Translation: CASSLEPGGGYGYTF.

The chain joins TRBV2 to TRBJ1-2; perhaps TRBD1 as D (5 bases). V gave up 6 bases and J gave up 5 bases, with 10 bases separating them. The germline CDR1 and CDR2 sequences are SNHLY and FYNNEI. The CDR3 consists of 12 residues. The CDR3 protein is CASSGTLYGYTF. The DNA of the CDR3 is TGTGCCAGCAGCGGGACTCTTTATGGCTACACCTTC.

This clonotype occurred many times. V usage is TRBV2 and J usage is TRBJ1-4; no definite D call. V lost 4 bases and J 7 bases, leaving 7 bases between the germline ends. Germline values: CDR1 SNHLY, CDR2 FYNNEI. The CDR3 runs to 12 residues. Written as DNA, the CDR3 is TGTGCCAGCAGTGTCTACAGTGAAAAACTGTTTTTT. Protein product: CASSVYSEKLFF.

The V call is TRBV12-3 or TRBV12-4, the J call TRBJ1-5; D unclear. The CDR3 contains 13 residues. Deletions cut 3 bases from V and 4 bases from J, with 7 bases between. The CDR3 DNA follows: TGTGCCAGCAGTTTCGTGGGGAATCAGCCCCAGCATTTT. Its translation is CASSFVGNQPQHF.

This clonotype turned up a few times. The chain couples TRBV7-2 to TRBJ2-7; D is undetermined. V gave up 5 bases and J gave up 5 bases, with 19 bases separating them. The CDR3 covers 15 residues. Germline V gene data show CDR1 as SGHTA and CDR2 as FQGNSA. CDR3 sequence: CASSPLVSSPNEQYF. Written as DNA, the CDR3 is TGTGCCAGCAGCCCCCTCGTTAGCTCTCCCAACGAGCAGTACTTC. The complete variable domain, with remaining parts taken from reference TRBV7-2 and TRBJ2-7, reads GAGVSQSPSNKVTEKGKDVELRCDPISGHTALYWYRQSLGQGLEFLIYFQGNSAPDKSGLPSDRFSAERTGGSVSTLTIQRTQQEDSAVYLCASSPLVSSPNEQYFGPGTRLTVT.

The V call is TRBV11-1, the J call TRBJ2-6; a possible D gene is TRBD1 (5 bases). Germline values: CDR1 SGHAT, CDR2 FQDESV (reference sequence). CDR3 size: 16 residues. Trimming pared 0 bases from V and 4 bases from J, leaving 10 bases between. As DNA, the CDR3 is TGTGCCAGCAGCTTAGCGGTCAGGGTCGGGGCCAACGTCCTGACTTTC. Protein sequence: CASSLAVRVGANVLTF.

This clonotype was picked up many times. The chain combines TRBV7-9 with TRBJ1-6; perhaps TRBD1 as D (6 bases). Germline assignment: CDR1 SEHNR and CDR2 FQNEAQ (reference sequence). Trimming removed 5 bases from V and 5 bases from J, with 10 bases in between. The CDR3 spans 14 residues. CDR3 sequence reads: CASSPGGHNSPLHF. The CDR3 DNA sequence: TGTGCCAGCAGCCCGGGGGGCCATAATTCACCCCTCCACTTT. The variable domain in full, completed from reference TRBV7-9 and TRBJ1-6, reads DTGVSQNPRHKITKRGQNVTFRCDPISEHNRLYWYRQTLGQGPEFLTYFQNEAQLEKSRLLSDRFSAERPKGSFSTLEIQRTEQGDSAMYLCASSPGGHNSPLHFGNGTRLTVT.

This chain connects TRBV23-1 to TRBJ2-3, with D possibly TRBD2 on 5 matching bases. TRBV23-1 is an ORF; its function is uncertain. Trimming took 6 bases from V and 1 from J, leaving 5 bases between them. The CDR3 has 12 amino acids. The chain's CDR3 is CASRRGTDTQYF. CDR3 bases: TGCGCCAGCAGGAGGGGCACAGATACGCAGTATTTT.

This clonotype was counted a few times. A single base separates this from a much larger clone, so it may be a read error. This rearrangement joins TRBV10-3 to TRBJ2-7, with D possibly being TRBD2 (5 bases). V was clipped by 6 bases and J by 2 bases, with 17 bases between them. Germline-derived CDR1 and CDR2 are ENHRY and SYGVKD. CDR3 size: 15 residues. The CDR3 spells CAISPGNEVAYEQYF. In DNA, the CDR3 is TGTGCCATCAGCCCGGGGAATGAGGTAGCCTACGAGCAGTACTTC.

A note on this clonotype: It is unclear where the CDR3 begins or ends on the DNA, so no DNA is shown, and the CDR3 is as TCRdb lists it. This chain links TRBV27 with TRBJ1-1. With termini counted, the CDR3 has 13 amino acids. Germline-derived CDR1 and CDR2 are MNHEY and SMNVEV (reference sequence). CDR3 protein: CASSFLENTEAFF.

The V call is TRBV19, the J call TRBJ2-7; the D call may be TRBD1 or TRBD2 (5 bases each). The germline V gene has CDR1 LNHDA and CDR2 SQIVND (reference sequence). V lost 6 bases and J lost 7, with 16 bases in between. This CDR3 is built from 13 residues. Written as DNA, the CDR3 is TGTGCCAGTAGCCCGCCGGGGCTTTGGGAGCAGTACTTC. Protein sequence: CASSPPGLWEQYF. Together with reference TRBV19 and TRBJ2-7, the CDR3 gives the full variable domain: DGGITQSPKYLFRKEGQNVTLSCEQNLNHDAMYWYRQDPGQGLRLIYYSQIVNDFQKGDIAEGYSVSREKKESFPLTVTSAQKNPTAFYLCASSPPGLWEQYFGPGTRLTVT.

This clonotype was recorded at least ten times. The V gene is TRBV28, the J gene TRBJ1-2; perhaps TRBD1 as D (6 bases). Trimming took off 3 bases at V and 4 bases at J, with 9 bases between the two ends. In germline, CDR1 is MDHEN, CDR2 SYDVKM. CDR3 length equals 13 residues. CDR3 in amino acids: CASSFDRSYGYTF. CDR3 DNA sequence: TGTGCCAGCAGTTTCGACAGGTCCTATGGCTACACCTTC.

There are many counts of this clonotype. J is TRBJ1-4 and V is TRBV28, with no clear D. The ends were cut back, 7 bases at V and 0 bases at J, with 12 bases in the middle. Germline CDR1 is MDHEN and CDR2 is SYDVKM. This CDR3 comprises 15 residues. In DNA, the CDR3 is TGTGCCAGCACCCCCGCCAGTGCAACTAATGAAAAACTGTTTTTT. This encodes CASTPASATNEKLFF.

This clonotype was picked up a small number of times. V and J are TRBV7-8 and TRBJ2-1; 11 nucleotides match TRBD2. There are 19 residues in the CDR3. Per germline, CDR1 SGHVS and CDR2 FQNEAQ. V shed 6 bases and J 0 bases; nucleotides not matched to a gene: 13. The CDR3 coding sequence is TGTGCCAGCAGTTTCACGGGACTAGCGGTTAGGAGCTCCTACAATGAGCAGTTCTTC. It yields the protein CASSFTGLAVRSSYNEQFF.

This clonotype was recorded at least ten times. This sequence joins TRBV18 and TRBJ1-2, with TRBD1 matching 7 bases. The trim removed 5 bases at V and 7 bases at J, leaving 10 bases unmatched. The germline V gene has CDR1 KGHSH and CDR2 LQKENI. The CDR3 extends over 14 amino acids. The CDR3 region is CASSAGDRERGYTF. The CDR3 region has the DNA TGTGCCAGCTCAGCTGGAGACAGGGAGCGTGGCTACACCTTC.

The sample holds many counts of this clonotype. J is TRBJ2-7 and V is TRBV7-2; perhaps D is TRBD1 or TRBD2 (5 bases each). Germline CDR1 and CDR2: SGHTA and FQGNSA. The CDR3 spans 14 residues. Trimming removed 5 bases at V and 0 bases at J, with 11 bases between. CDR3 sequence: CASSLGPYSYEQYF. The CDR3 DNA sequence: TGTGCCAGCAGCCTGGGACCTTACTCCTACGAGCAGTACTTC.

J is TRBJ1-6 and V is TRBV2, with TRBD1 identical over 8 bases. The ends lost 9 bases at V and 5 bases at J; junction bases unmatched: 9. CDR1 and CDR2 (germline): SNHLY, FYNNEI. CDR3 size: 15 residues. For the CDR3, the DNA is TGTGCCAGTCTACGGCAGGGGGCAAATAATTCACCCCTCCACTTT. Translated, it gives CASLRQGANNSPLHF.

This clonotype was counted at least ten times. This chain uses TRBV5-4 with TRBJ2-4; tentative D call: TRBD2 (5 bases). With 2 bases removed from V and 0 bases from J, the gap between germline ends came to 12 bases. The CDR3 extends over 16 amino acids. From germline, CDR1 is SGHNT and CDR2 YYREEE (reference sequence). CDR3 nucleotide sequence: TGTGCCAGCAGCTTCGGAGGATGGGAAGCCAAAAACATTCAGTACTTC. Encoded protein: CASSFGGWEAKNIQYF. Full variable domain (missing parts from reference TRBV5-4 and TRBJ2-4): ETGVTQSPTHLIKTRGQQVTLRCSSQSGHNTVSWYQQALGQGPQFIFQYYREEENGRGNFPPRFSGLQFPNYSSELNVNALELDDSALYLCASSFGGWEAKNIQYFGAGTRLSVL.